This TCR beta chain originates from a study of T cell responses to AZD1222 COVID-19 vaccine. Regarding the study as a whole: Nearly half of spike-specific TCRs reportedly go after variant regions that carry no mutations. Receipt of two AZD1222 doses was followed by a rise in Spike-specific TCR breadth and depth. Donors were largely white British and mainly female; clonal diversity was possibly underestimated. Repertoire sampling happened only post peak T cell response.

Repertoires were generated with immunoSEQ multiplex PCR, while TCRdb's copy carries only in-frame clones and drops some. The repertoire holds 25,000 to 35,000 clones, roughly 73% seen once, with roughly 6% in the top ten. This clone is large. Its matching antigen is unknown. Germline-derived CDR1 and CDR2 are SQVTM and ANQGSEA. There are 16 residues in the CDR3. Unmatched junction bases numbered 14, after V lost 1 base and J lost 8 bases. This specimen consisted of peripheral blood, obtained on day 0 of AZD1222 vaccination. This receptor was taken from an adult in good health. The V gene is TRBV29-1, the J gene TRBJ1-2; 9 bases fit TRBD1. The chain's CDR3 is CSVEGEGTGQGRGYTF. Written as DNA, the CDR3 is TGCAGCGTTGAAGGCGAGGGAACGGGACAGGGTAGGGGCTACACCTTC.